Below are 2 T cell receptor beta chains sequenced from a single sample in a study of vaccination and CD4 T cells after COVID-19. Their target antigens are unknown. The treatment: roughly nine-day PBMC culture with coronavirus spike peptide pools or control peptides (ViraFEST assay). The Oncomine TCR Beta short-read assay generated sequence data from the DNA of cultured CD4+ T cells. Each CDR3 protein gets one entry after TCRdb re-called the PCR reads with MiXCR. The profile shows some 16,000 distinct CDR3 sequences, less than 40% of them singletons. The input for sequencing was CD4+ T cells from blood, cultured in vitro, taken before SARS-CoV-2 vaccination. These receptors all come from a human donor who received a COVID-19 vaccine.

This clonotype came up a few times. V is TRBV12-3 or TRBV12-4 and J is TRBJ1-1; D ambiguous. The CDR3 loop spans 13 amino acids. V lost 6 bases to trimming and J lost 1 base, with 9 bases between them. CDR3 residues: CASSLTPNTEAFF. The CDR3 nucleotides read TGTGCCAGCAGCTTAACTCCGAACACTGAAGCTTTCTTT.

The chain carries TRBV6-4 and TRBJ2-7; D is perhaps TRBD2 (6 bases). Germline V CDR1 and CDR2: MRHNA, SNTAGT. The CDR3 has 15 residues. V was cut by 3 bases and J by 2 bases, with 14 bases left in between. CDR3 nucleotides: TGTGCCAGCAGTGAGGAGGGTAGGGCACCCTACGAGCAGTACTTC. It codes for CASSEEGRAPYEQYF.